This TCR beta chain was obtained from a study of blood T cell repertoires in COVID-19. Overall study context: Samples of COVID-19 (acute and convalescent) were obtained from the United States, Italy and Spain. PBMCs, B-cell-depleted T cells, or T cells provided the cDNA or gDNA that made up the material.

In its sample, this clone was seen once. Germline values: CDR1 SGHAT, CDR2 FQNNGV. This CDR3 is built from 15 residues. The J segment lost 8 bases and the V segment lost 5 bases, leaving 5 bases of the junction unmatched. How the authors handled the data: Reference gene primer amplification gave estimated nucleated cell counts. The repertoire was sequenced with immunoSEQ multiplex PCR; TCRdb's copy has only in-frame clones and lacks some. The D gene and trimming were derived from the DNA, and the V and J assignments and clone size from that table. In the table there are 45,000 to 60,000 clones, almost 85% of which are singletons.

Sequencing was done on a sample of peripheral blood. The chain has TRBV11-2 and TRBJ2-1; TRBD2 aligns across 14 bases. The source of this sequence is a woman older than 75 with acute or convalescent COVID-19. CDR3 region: CASSGGTSGSYEQFF. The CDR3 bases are TGTGCCAGCAGCGGCGGGACTAGCGGGAGCTATGAGCAGTTCTTC.